This record looks at one T cell receptor beta chain sequence and its context. This clonotype occurred a few times. What this receptor recognizes is not known. No base quality values were provided; no much bigger clone lies one nucleotide off. The donors were 40 or so Caucasian individuals from Russia, aged roughly 6 to 100 years, who were systemically healthy. Each donor gave ten milliliters of peripheral blood, collected into EDTA-treated Vacutainer tubes. PBMCs were isolated by Ficoll-Paque density-gradient centrifugation, with at least 6 million obtained per sample. Trizol reagent was used to extract total RNA from PBMCs, with at least 5.5 micrograms per sample. The percentages of naive CD45RAhigh/CD27high T cells were determined by flow cytometry on a PBMC aliquot from every donor. Receptor amplification or capture employed 5' RACE. The reads were generated on an Illumina HiSeq 2500. The second PCR ran for about 6 to 11 cycles and used a J-beta primer mix along with a sample-barcoded 5' primer. A template-switch 5' adaptor carrying 12 random nucleotides introduced a unique molecular identifier onto each TCR beta cDNA molecule. Each sample yielded at least 2.5 million CDR3-containing paired-end reads. First-strand cDNA was synthesized from all RNA with the Mint cDNA synthesis kit, primed by a TRBC-specific oligonucleotide. After uracil-DNA glycosylase treatment, a first 18-cycle PCR used universal primers M1SS and BC2_uni_R on all cDNA. The study's processing was this. For normalization, 1 million high-quality reads were randomly selected from each sample, with every read carrying a distinct molecular identifier. Reads sharing molecular identifiers were discarded rather than binned into consensus sequences. CDR3 identification, clonotype clustering and error correction used MiTCR with a Q25 quality threshold and the strictest error-elimination algorithm. A nonparametric unseen species model using Euler transformation provided a lower-bound estimate of total TCR beta diversity. The public reads were reanalyzed by TCRdb: fastp trimming at Q25, MiXCR alignment, in-frame beta chains only. Every distinct CDR3 protein forms one entry, paired with its most common genes and DNA. What appears here as the V and J calls and clone size reflects TCRdb's work, not the paper's. The sample table lists 750,000 to 950,000 distinct CDR3 sequences, roughly 26% of them with a count of one. Of the sample, about 2.9% is held by the ten largest clones.

The sample belongs to a study of blood T cells in healthy people across ages (dated by TCRdb to between 2015 and 2017). At the level of the whole study: In model experiments, roughly one uniquely barcoded TCR beta cDNA molecule per two T cells was captured by template switching. Age-related changes in TCR beta repertoire diversity were measured in the study by deep sequencing normalized with unique cDNA molecular identifiers. The donors were split into four age groups: young (average 16 years), middle-aged (over 35), aged (approximately 59) and long-lived (approximately 89). Using the same blood draw, the study looked at two additional independent replicas of 1 million unique cDNA reads for two donors, one aged 18 to 29 and the other aged 80 or older. The study at large found these results: The CMV infection status of donors was not known, potentially confounding age-related changes in expanded clonotypes. The long-lived group showed more naive CD4+ T cells, fewer expanded clones and increased TCR diversity than the aged group, suggesting age selection. Conclusive comparison of naive and antigen-experienced compartments was prevented by the profiling of bulk unsorted PBMCs. A strong correlation was found between observed TCR beta diversity and the percentage of naive T cells measured by flow cytometry. Observed TCR beta diversity per million T cells fell roughly linearly with age, and a significant reduction was already apparent by age roughly 40. Estimates of total diversity from one million sequenced T cells were regarded as lower bounds and underestimates.

In the germline V gene, CDR1 corresponds to SGHRS and CDR2 to YFSETQ. The CDR3 numbers 14 residues from cysteine through phenylalanine. The sequence is cut down to CDR3 DNA, 42 bases in frame from base 1. V and J are truncated by 4 bases and 0 bases respectively, leaving an intervening sequence of 10 bases. These data are also associated with another study on T cells of mothers and their children. The second publication reports: Nine systemically healthy Caucasian individuals, comprising three mothers and their six children, were included as donors. cDNA synthesis consumed the entire amount of extracted RNA, loaded at roughly 1.5 ug RNA in each 15 ul reaction. Sample barcodes and 2-4 random nucleotides were added via the M1S primer in the second PCR. Each mother yielded over 8.5 million TCR beta CDR3 reads and each child about 3 million reads. TCR recombination output is similarly shaped by thymic selection in related and unrelated pairs, with a minor effect exerted by inherited differences. Related mother-child pairs always showed normalized repertoire overlap that was slightly higher than in unrelated mother-child pairs, though the difference was never significant. Persistent microchimeric T cell clones were not detected, at a sensitivity of 95 to 100 clones per million clonotypes. To look for features that set related mother-child pairs apart from unrelated individuals, the researchers ran deep NGS to compare the TCR beta repertoires of mothers and children. Mothers averaged about 40 +/- 4 years of age and children averaged roughly 12 +/- 4 years. After adapter ligation with NEBNext reagents, the libraries were sequenced on Illumina HiSeq 2000 with 100+100 nt paired-end reads. To avoid cross-contamination, the mother libraries and the child libraries were prepared a month apart and sequenced in separate runs. Between 500,000 and 2,000,000 distinct TCR beta clonotypes were identified per donor. Naive TCR beta clonotypes were estimated from low-frequency clonotypes matched to each donor's FACS-determined naive share, without sorting.

Sequenced: blood. The chain joins TRBV5-1 to TRBJ2-5; the D gene identity is not certain. This TCR was sampled from a boy aged 5 to 17 in good health. The CDR3 amino acid sequence is: CASSLERNQETQYF. The nucleotides are TGCGCCAGCAGCCTGGAGAGGAACCAAGAGACCCAGTACTTC.